The clone carrying this TCR beta chain was counted between two and nine times. Its antigen is unidentified. Relative to the germline gene, one junction end is altered; a read error may explain this. It was with a sample-barcoded 5' primer and a J-beta primer mix that a second PCR of roughly 6 to 12 cycles was run. TCRdb re-called the 5' RACE reads with MiXCR, one entry per CDR3 protein. The sample yields 650,000 to 700,000 distinct CDR3 sequences, about 34% seen once. The data were obtained in a study of blood T cells in healthy people across ages. Study-wide results and caveats: Roughly linearly, TCR beta diversity per million T cells fell as age increased. Long-lived and aged donors differed, with more naive CD4+ cells and higher diversity in the long-lived.

The length of the CDR3 is 15 residues. Germline CDR1 and CDR2: MNHEY and SVGAGI. Sequencing was carried out using blood. This chain links TRBV6-5 with TRBJ1-1, with D maybe TRBD1 (6 bases). The sequence was obtained from an elderly woman in good health. In DNA, the CDR3 is TGTGCCAGCAGTCGGTCAGGAAGGGGGAACAGTGAAGCTTTCTTT. Protein sequence: CASSRSGRGNSEAFF.